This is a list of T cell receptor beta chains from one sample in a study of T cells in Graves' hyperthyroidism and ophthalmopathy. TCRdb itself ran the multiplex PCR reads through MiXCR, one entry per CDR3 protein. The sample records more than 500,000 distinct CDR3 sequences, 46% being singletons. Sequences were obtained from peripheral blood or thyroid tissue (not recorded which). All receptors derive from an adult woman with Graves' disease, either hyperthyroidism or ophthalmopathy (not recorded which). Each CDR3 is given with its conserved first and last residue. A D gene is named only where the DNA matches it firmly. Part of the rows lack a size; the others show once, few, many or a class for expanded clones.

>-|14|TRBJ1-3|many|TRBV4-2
CASATRGSGNTIYF
TGTGCCAGCGCGACGAGGGGGTCTGGAAACACCATATATTTT
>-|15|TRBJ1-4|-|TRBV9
CASSVAGSTNEKLFF
TGTGCCAGCAGCGTAGCAGGTTCAACTAATGAAAAACTGTTTTTT
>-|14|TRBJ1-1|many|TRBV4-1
CASSQDLGRTEAFF
TGCGCCAGCAGCCAAGATCTTGGGCGGACTGAAGCTTTCTTT
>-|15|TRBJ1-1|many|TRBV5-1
CASSLDGRGEQEAFF
TGCGCCAGCAGCTTGGATGGCAGGGGAGAACAAGAAGCTTTCTTT
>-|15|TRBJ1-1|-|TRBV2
CASSAPLEGRTEAFF
TGTGCCAGCAGTGCCCCGTTGGAGGGCCGCACTGAAGCTTTCTTT
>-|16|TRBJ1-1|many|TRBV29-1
CSGAWTQGSRRTEAFF
TGCAGCGGGGCTTGGACCCAGGGATCTAGGCGCACTGAAGCTTTCTTT
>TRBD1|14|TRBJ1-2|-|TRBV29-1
CSHTNRGQNYGYTF
TGCAGCCATACCAACAGGGGACAGAACTATGGCTACACCTTC
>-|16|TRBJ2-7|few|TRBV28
CASRSHSGAGPYEQYF
TGTGCCAGCAGAAGCCATAGCGGCGCCGGACCCTACGAGCAGTACTTC
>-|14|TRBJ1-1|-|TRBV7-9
CASSFLTSKDEAFF
TGTGCCAGCAGCTTCCTAACGTCCAAAGATGAAGCTTTCTTT
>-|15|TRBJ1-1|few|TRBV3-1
CASSQLPARNTEAFF
TGTGCCAGCAGCCAACTCCCAGCTCGTAACACTGAAGCTTTCTTT
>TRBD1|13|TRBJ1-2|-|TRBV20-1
CSAREDRGYGYTF
TGCAGTGCTAGAGAGGACAGGGGCTATGGCTACACCTTC